Presented here are 19 T cell receptor beta chains from one specimen sequenced in a study of control samples from healthy donors and cancer patients. Clones were read by immunoSEQ multiplex PCR, and TCRdb kept only the in-frame ones, dropping some. The sample records 180,000 or so clones, around 95% being singletons. The specimen was blood. Receptor source: an older woman in good health.

The rearrangement links TRBV3-1 (or the pseudogene TRBV3-2) to TRBJ2-3, with D perhaps TRBD1 or TRBD2 (5 bases each). With 0 bases removed from V and 1 base from J, the gap between germline ends came to 14 bases. Germline values: CDR1 LGHDT, CDR2 YNNKEL (reference sequence). The CDR3 is made up of 17 amino acids. CDR3 sequence reads: CASSQENRDPGTDTQYF. As DNA, the CDR3 is TGTGCCAGCAGCCAAGAGAATCGGGACCCAGGCACAGATACGCAGTATTTT.

This sequence joins TRBV14 and TRBJ2-1, with D uncertain. V lost 0 bases and J 0 bases, leaving 9 bases between the germline ends. This CDR3 region has 16 residues. Germline CDR1 SGHDN, CDR2 FVKESK. For the CDR3, the DNA is TGTGCCAGCAGCCAAGATTGGGGAAGCTCCTACAATGAGCAGTTCTTC. It specifies CASSQDWGSSYNEQFF.

The chain is built from TRBV4-3 and TRBJ2-5; 8 positions match TRBD2. V trimming: 0 bases; J trimming: 5 bases; junction bases outside the gene matches: 11. The CDR3 spans 17 residues. The germline V gene encodes CDR1 LGHNA and CDR2 YSLEER. This CDR3 is CASSQDWSGGTGETQYF. CDR3 sequence (DNA): TGCGCCAGCAGCCAAGATTGGAGCGGGGGTACTGGGGAGACCCAGTACTTC.

V usage is TRBV19 and J usage is TRBJ2-5; D not resolved. CDR1 and CDR2 (germline): LNHDA, SQIVND (reference sequence). This CDR3 is built from 14 residues. Trimming shortened V by 4 bases and J by 0 bases, and 9 bases separated the two germline ends. CDR3 loop: CASSRAANQETQYF. In nucleotides, the CDR3 is TGTGCCAGTAGTAGGGCGGCGAACCAAGAGACCCAGTACTTC.

The genes are TRBV9 and TRBJ1-6, with 9 nucleotides matching TRBD1. V lost 2 bases, J lost 9 bases, and 6 bases stayed unmatched. The CDR3 extends over 15 amino acids. Looked up from germline, CDR1 is SGDLS and CDR2 is YYNGEE. The CDR3 protein is CASSVTDRGVSPLHF. CDR3 nucleotide sequence: TGTGCCAGCAGCGTTACGGACAGGGGAGTTTCACCCCTCCACTTT.

This chain uses TRBV19 with TRBJ2-2, with a tentative D call TRBD1 (6 bases). Germline CDR1 is LNHDA and CDR2 is SQIVND (reference sequence). Trimming shortened V by 8 bases and J by 8 bases, and 21 bases separated the two germline ends. This CDR3 has 15 residues. The DNA for the CDR3 is TGTGCCAGTGTTCTATCCGGGACAAGTAGAGGGGAGCTGTTTTTT. Protein: CASVLSGTSRGELFF.

V usage is TRBV18 and J usage is TRBJ2-7; no clear D. Germline V gene data show CDR1 as KGHSH and CDR2 as LQKENI. Trimming shortened V by 1 base and J by 2 bases, and 9 bases separated the two germline ends. CDR3 size: 14 residues. The CDR3 sequence is CASSPLPEAYEQYF. The CDR3 nucleotides are TGTGCCAGCTCACCACTGCCAGAAGCCTACGAGCAGTACTTC.

V gene TRBV19 combines with J gene TRBJ1-5; tentatively, D is TRBD1 (5 bases). Germline V CDR1 and CDR2: LNHDA, SQIVND (reference sequence). V lost 2 bases and J lost 7, with 18 bases in between. CDR3 length equals 16 residues. CDR3 nucleotides: TGTGCCAGTAGTATACAGGCCAGGGAAGGAGGACAGCCCCAGCATTTT. This encodes CASSIQAREGGQPQHF.

The rearrangement links TRBV7-2 to TRBJ2-2, with TRBD2 as a possible D gene (6 bases). Between the trimmed V and J ends, which lost 5 bases and 1 base, there was a span of 17 bases. The germline V gene encodes CDR1 SGHTA and CDR2 FQGNSA. The CDR3 runs 17 residues. The CDR3: CASSLQKGTWNTGELFF. The CDR3 DNA is TGTGCCAGCAGCCTGCAAAAAGGGACTTGGAACACCGGGGAGCTGTTTTTT.

The chain uses TRBV19 and TRBJ1-1, with 9 nucleotides matching TRBD1. Germline-derived CDR1 and CDR2 are LNHDA and SQIVND (reference sequence). The CDR3 contains 16 residues. The trim removed 6 bases at V and 0 bases at J, leaving 8 bases unmatched. The CDR3 bases are TGTGCCAGTAGCCTTGGGACAGGGATCATGAACACTGAAGCTTTCTTT. Residues: CASSLGTGIMNTEAFF.

The chain employs TRBV18 and TRBJ1-5; unclear D gene. The CDR3 spans 14 residues. CDR1 and CDR2 (germline): KGHSH, LQKENI. V was pared by 4 bases and J by 5 bases, with 12 bases between. Here the CDR3 reads CASSQNPADQPQHF. CDR3 nucleotides: TGTGCCAGCTCACAAAATCCCGCAGATCAGCCCCAGCATTTT.

In DNA form, the CDR3 reads TGTGCCAGCAGCCGGGGAAATTCACCCCTCCACTTT. Amino acids: CASSRGNSPLHF. The genes are TRBV5-4 and TRBJ1-6; D is ambiguous. The CDR3 is 12 residues long. Germline assignment: CDR1 SGHNT and CDR2 YYREEE (reference sequence). V lost 4 bases to trimming and J lost 7 bases, with 6 bases between them.

V usage is TRBV7-2 and J usage is TRBJ1-5; D gene ambiguous. CDR3 length equals 13 residues. The V end was cut by 5 bases, the J end by 2 bases, with 7 bases between. Germline V CDR1 and CDR2: SGHTA, FQGNSA. The CDR3 loop reads CASSRWGNQPQHF. The CDR3 coding sequence is TGTGCCAGCAGCCGCTGGGGCAATCAGCCCCAGCATTTT.

This clone was seen just once. The J gene is TRBJ2-1, the V gene TRBV6-5, with D possibly TRBD2 on 6 matching bases. The CDR3 is 14 amino acids. CDR1 and CDR2 from the germline V gene are MNHEY and SVGAGI. With 2 bases removed from V and 10 bases from J, the gap between germline ends came to 15 bases. CDR3 bases: TGTGCCAGCAGTTACCGTTTTGTAGCGGAAGAGCAGTTCTTC. Its translation: CASSYRFVAEEQFF.

J is TRBJ1-1 and V is TRBV4-1, with 9 positions matching TRBD1. This CDR3 has 16 residues. V shed 1 base and J 6 bases; nucleotides not matched to a gene: 9. The germline CDR1 and CDR2 sequences are MGHRA and YSYEKL. The CDR3 spells CASSQGQGVNGAEAFF. The CDR3 nucleotides are TGCGCCAGCAGCCAAGGACAGGGGGTTAATGGGGCTGAAGCTTTCTTT.

The rearrangement joins TRBV6-1 to TRBJ2-3, with D unclear. Per germline, CDR1 MNHNS and CDR2 SASEGT. The ends were cut back, 2 bases at V and 7 bases at J, with 4 bases in the middle. CDR3 length equals 11 residues. The DNA for the CDR3 is TGTGCCAGCAGTGAATCAAATACGCAGTATTTT. Its translation: CASSESNTQYF.

V usage is TRBV7-2 and J usage is TRBJ1-2; D unclear. Germline values: CDR1 SGHTA, CDR2 FQGNSA. V shed 10 bases and J shed 7 bases, with 13 bases lying between them. The CDR3 covers 11 residues. The CDR3 nucleotides read TGTGCCAACTCCCTAGGATCTGGCTACACCTTC. The encoded protein is CANSLGSGYTF. The variable domain in full, with the rest retrieved from reference TRBV7-2 and TRBJ1-2, is GAGVSQSPSNKVTEKGKDVELRCDPISGHTALYWYRQSLGQGLEFLIYFQGNSAPDKSGLPSDRFSAERTGGSVSTLTIQRTQQEDSAVYLCANSLGSGYTFGSGTRLTVV.

The chain is built from TRBV19 and TRBJ1-1, with D hard to call. The V end was cut by 5 bases, the J end by 2 bases, with 9 bases between. This CDR3 comprises 13 residues. The germline gives CDR1 LNHDA, CDR2 SQIVND (reference sequence). The CDR3 sequence is CASSAQTNTEAFF. The CDR3 coding sequence is TGTGCCAGTAGTGCACAGACAAACACTGAAGCTTTCTTT.

V gene TRBV9 combines with J gene TRBJ1-1; D perhaps matches TRBD1 (6 bases). The CDR3 contains 17 residues. Per the germline V gene, CDR1 is SGDLS and CDR2 is YYNGEE. V lost 4 bases to trimming and J lost 0 bases, with 19 bases between them. The DNA for the CDR3 is TGTGCCAGCAGCCCAGGGGTCCAGGGAAGGGTGAACACTGAAGCTTTCTTT. It yields the protein CASSPGVQGRVNTEAFF.